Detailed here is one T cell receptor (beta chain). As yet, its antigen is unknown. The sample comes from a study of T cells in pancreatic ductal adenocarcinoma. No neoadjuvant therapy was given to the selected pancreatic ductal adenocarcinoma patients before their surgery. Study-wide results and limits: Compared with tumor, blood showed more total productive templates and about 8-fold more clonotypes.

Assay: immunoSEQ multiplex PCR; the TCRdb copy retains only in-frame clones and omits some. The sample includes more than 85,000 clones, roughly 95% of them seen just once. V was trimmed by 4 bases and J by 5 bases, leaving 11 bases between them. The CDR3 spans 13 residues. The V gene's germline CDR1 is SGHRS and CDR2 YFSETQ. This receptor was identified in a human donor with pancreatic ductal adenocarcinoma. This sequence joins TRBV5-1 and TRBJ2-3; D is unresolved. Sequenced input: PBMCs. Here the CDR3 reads CASSSANQDTQYF. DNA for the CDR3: TGCGCCAGCAGCAGTGCTAACCAAGATACGCAGTATTTT.